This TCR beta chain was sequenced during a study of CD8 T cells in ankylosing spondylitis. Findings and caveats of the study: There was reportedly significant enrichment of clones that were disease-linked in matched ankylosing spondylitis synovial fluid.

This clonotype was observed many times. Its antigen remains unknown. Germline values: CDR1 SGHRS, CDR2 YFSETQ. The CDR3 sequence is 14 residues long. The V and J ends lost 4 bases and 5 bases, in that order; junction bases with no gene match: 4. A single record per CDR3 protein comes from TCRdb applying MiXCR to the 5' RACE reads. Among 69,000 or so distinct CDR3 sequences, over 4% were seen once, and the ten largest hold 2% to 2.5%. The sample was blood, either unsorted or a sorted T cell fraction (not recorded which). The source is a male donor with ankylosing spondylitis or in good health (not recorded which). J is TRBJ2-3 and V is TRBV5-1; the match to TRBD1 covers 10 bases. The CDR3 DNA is TGCGCCAGCAGCCTAGGACAGGGGGGAGATACGCAGTATTTT. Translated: CASSLGQGGDTQYF.